The rows below give T cell receptor beta chains drawn from one sample of a study of ipilimumab plus nivolumab after autologous stem cell transplantation. Sequencing used immunoSEQ multiplex PCR; TCRdb keeps in-frame clones, though not all of them. The sample carries roughly 45,000 clones, about 88% recorded once. This sample comprised PBMCs, obtained in a trial of ipilimumab plus nivolumab as post-transplant consolidation. The receptors originated from a male donor with multiple myeloma. Each CDR3 is given with its conserved first and last residue. D genes are given only for firm matches. Expanded clones get a size class; other rows say once, few or many, or leave the size out.

v_call: TRBV28
clone_size: once
d_call: NA
j_call: TRBJ1-5
cdr3_nt: TGTGCCAGCACTTACAGGACTAGCAATCAGCCCCAGCATTTT
cdr3_aa: CASTYRTSNQPQHF

v_call: TRBV6-5
clone_size: NA
d_call: NA
j_call: TRBJ2-7
cdr3_nt: TGTGCCAGCACCGCATCCGGACAGCCCTCCTACGAGCAGTACTTC
cdr3_aa: CASTASGQPSYEQYF

v_call: TRBV27
clone_size: NA
d_call: TRBD1
j_call: TRBJ2-7
cdr3_nt: TGTGCCAGCAGGCCCGACAGGGGGCGCGAGCAGTACTTC
cdr3_aa: CASRPDRGREQYF

v_call: TRBV19
clone_size: NA
d_call: NA
j_call: TRBJ1-4
cdr3_nt: TGTGCCAGTAGTACGGGACGGCTGGTCGCCGTTGAAAAACTGTTTTTT
cdr3_aa: CASSTGRLVAVEKLFF

v_call: TRBV4-1
clone_size: NA
d_call: NA
j_call: TRBJ1-2
cdr3_nt: TGCGCCAGCAGCCAAGACTGGGGGGCCTCTAACTATGGCTACACCTTC
cdr3_aa: CASSQDWGASNYGYTF

v_call: TRBV1
clone_size: NA
d_call: NA
j_call: TRBJ1-1
cdr3_nt: TGCACCAGCAGCCCGAACCGGGACAGCATGAACACTGAAGCTTTCTTT
cdr3_aa: CTSSPNRDSMNTEAFF

v_call: TRBV5-6
clone_size: NA
d_call: NA
j_call: TRBJ2-5
cdr3_nt: TGTGCCAGCAGCTTGTTCGGGAGAGATGAGACCCAGTACTTC
cdr3_aa: CASSLFGRDETQYF

v_call: TRBV29-1
clone_size: NA
d_call: TRBD2
j_call: TRBJ2-3
cdr3_nt: TGCAGCGCTGGACTAGCGGGCATTCTCACAGATACGCAGTATTTT
cdr3_aa: CSAGLAGILTDTQYF

v_call: TRBV11-2
clone_size: NA
d_call: NA
j_call: TRBJ2-1
cdr3_nt: TGTGCCAGCCGACGTAGTCAAGGCTACAATGAGCAGTTCTTC
cdr3_aa: CASRRSQGYNEQFF

v_call: TRBV5-4
clone_size: NA
d_call: NA
j_call: TRBJ1-4
cdr3_nt: TGTGCCAGCAGCCTTTTCGGGGCAGAGAATGAAAAACTGTTTTTT
cdr3_aa: CASSLFGAENEKLFF

v_call: TRBV13
clone_size: NA
d_call: TRBD1
j_call: TRBJ1-4
cdr3_nt: TGTGCCAGCAGCTTAAGGGGGACAGCTGATGAAAAACTGTTTTTT
cdr3_aa: CASSLRGTADEKLFF

v_call: TRBV28
clone_size: NA
d_call: NA
j_call: TRBJ1-1
cdr3_nt: TGTGCCAGCAGTTTAGCGACGAGGGGGAACACTGAAGCTTTCTTT
cdr3_aa: CASSLATRGNTEAFF

v_call: TRBV2
clone_size: NA
d_call: TRBD1
j_call: TRBJ1-3
cdr3_nt: TGTGCCAGCAGTGCCACAGGGGCTTCAGGAAACACCATATATTTT
cdr3_aa: CASSATGASGNTIYF

v_call: TRBV7-2
clone_size: NA
d_call: TRBD1
j_call: TRBJ2-7
cdr3_nt: TGTGCCAGCAGCCTGTCCGGGACAGCGCCCTCCTACGAGCAGTACTTC
cdr3_aa: CASSLSGTAPSYEQYF

v_call: TRBV6-4
clone_size: NA
d_call: NA
j_call: TRBJ1-2
cdr3_nt: TGTGCCAGCAGACCGGGGGGGTACGGCGGCTACACCTTC
cdr3_aa: CASRPGGYGGYTF

v_call: TRBV7-2
clone_size: NA
d_call: TRBD2
j_call: TRBJ2-7
cdr3_nt: TGTGCCAGCAGCTTAGGTGTATTAGCGGGAGCTAGCGAGCAGTACTTC
cdr3_aa: CASSLGVLAGASEQYF

v_call: TRBV19
clone_size: NA
d_call: TRBD2
j_call: TRBJ2-5
cdr3_nt: TGTGCCAGTAGTATAGGGGCGGGAGGGCCAGGAGAGACCCAGTACTTC
cdr3_aa: CASSIGAGGPGETQYF

v_call: TRBV4-3
clone_size: NA
d_call: TRBD2
j_call: TRBJ2-3
cdr3_nt: TGCGCCAGCAGCCAAGAAGTCGTAGTAGCGGGGGTGGATACGCAGTATTTT
cdr3_aa: CASSQEVVVAGVDTQYF

v_call: TRBV19
clone_size: few
d_call: NA
j_call: TRBJ2-1
cdr3_nt: TGTGCCAGTAGTATAGTGGGGACCGGTAACTACAATGAGCAGTTCTTC
cdr3_aa: CASSIVGTGNYNEQFF

v_call: TRBV6-4
clone_size: NA
d_call: TRBD1
j_call: TRBJ1-3
cdr3_nt: TGTGCCAGCATTGAATTCAGGGGGAATGGAAACACCATATATTTT
cdr3_aa: CASIEFRGNGNTIYF

v_call: TRBV6-5
clone_size: NA
d_call: NA
j_call: TRBJ2-7
cdr3_nt: TGTGCCGTCGGGACCTACGAGCAGTACTTC
cdr3_aa: CAVGTYEQYF

v_call: TRBV6-6
clone_size: NA
d_call: NA
j_call: TRBJ1-4
cdr3_nt: TGTGCCAGCAGTCACGGGACTCTTAATGAAAAACTGTTTTTT
cdr3_aa: CASSHGTLNEKLFF

v_call: TRBV25-1
clone_size: NA
d_call: NA
j_call: TRBJ2-3
cdr3_nt: TGTGCCAGCAATGCGGTCGCAGATACGCAGTATTTT
cdr3_aa: CASNAVADTQYF